This T cell receptor beta chain was identified during a study of preoperative IRX-2 immunotherapy in early breast cancer. Sample treatment: preoperative locoregional IRX-2 cytokine immunotherapy. This phase Ib study tested locoregional IRX-2 cytokine immunotherapy given before surgery. The protocol was immunoSEQ multiplex PCR, while the TCRdb copy is restricted to in-frame clones and leaves out a portion. The table lists 20,000 to 30,000 clones, about 68% of them singletons. Germline V gene data show CDR1 as MNHGY and CDR2 as SAAAGT. The V end was cut by 6 bases, the J end by 1 base, with 15 bases between. The CDR3 is 15 amino acids.

This clonotype was sampled from a human donor with breast cancer. The rearrangement links TRBV6-8 to TRBJ1-2, with D uncertain. Sequencing was performed on lymph node tissue, taken after IRX-2 immunotherapy. The CDR3 loop is CASSHLRSDNYGYTF. The CDR3, as DNA: TGTGCCAGCAGCCACCTCCGGAGCGATAACTATGGCTACACCTTC.